This T cell receptor beta chain is drawn from a study of blood T cell repertoires in COVID-19. TCRdb keeps only in-frame clones here, not all; method: immunoSEQ multiplex PCR. Of 250,000 or so clones listed, about four fifths were seen once; the top ten hold approximately 9.1%. V dropped 4 bases and J dropped 4; count of bases not matched to a gene: 2. Looked up from germline, CDR1 is LGHNA and CDR2 is YNFKEQ. This CDR3 comprises 14 residues. This receptor was obtained from an elderly man with acute or convalescent COVID-19. Sequences were obtained from peripheral blood. J is TRBJ2-4 and V is TRBV4-2, with 9 bases fitting TRBD1. This CDR3 reads CASSPGTGKNIQYF. As DNA, the CDR3 is TGTGCCAGCAGCCCAGGGACAGGGAAAAACATTCAGTACTTC.